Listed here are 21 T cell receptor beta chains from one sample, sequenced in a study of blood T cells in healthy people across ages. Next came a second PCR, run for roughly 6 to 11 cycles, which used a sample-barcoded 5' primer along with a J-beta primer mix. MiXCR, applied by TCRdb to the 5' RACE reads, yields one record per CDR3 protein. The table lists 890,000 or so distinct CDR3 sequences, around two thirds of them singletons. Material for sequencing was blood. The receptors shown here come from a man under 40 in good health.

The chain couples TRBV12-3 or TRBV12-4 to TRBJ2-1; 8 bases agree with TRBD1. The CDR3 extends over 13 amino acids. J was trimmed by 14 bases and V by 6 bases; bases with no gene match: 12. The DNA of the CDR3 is TGTGCCAGCAGCTCGACGAGGACAGGGTGGGAGTTCTTC. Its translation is CASSSTRTGWEFF.

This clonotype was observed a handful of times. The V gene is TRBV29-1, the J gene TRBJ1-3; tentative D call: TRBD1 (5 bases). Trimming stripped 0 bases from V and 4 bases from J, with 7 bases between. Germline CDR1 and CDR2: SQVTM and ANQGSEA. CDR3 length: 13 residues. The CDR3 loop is CSVEEGTGNTIYF. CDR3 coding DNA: TGCAGCGTTGAAGAGGGGACGGGAAACACCATATATTTT.

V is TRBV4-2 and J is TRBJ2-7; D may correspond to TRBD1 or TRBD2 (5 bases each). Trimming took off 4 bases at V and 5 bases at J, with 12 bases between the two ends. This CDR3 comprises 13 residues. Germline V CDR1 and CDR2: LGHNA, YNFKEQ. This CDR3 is CASSLGPSHEQYF. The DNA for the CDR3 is TGTGCCAGCAGCCTGGGACCATCCCACGAGCAGTACTTC.

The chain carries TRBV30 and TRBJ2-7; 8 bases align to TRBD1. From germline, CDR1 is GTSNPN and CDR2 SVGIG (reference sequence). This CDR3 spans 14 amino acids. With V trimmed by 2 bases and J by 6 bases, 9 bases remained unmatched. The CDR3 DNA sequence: TGTGCCTGGAGTAGTGGGCAGGGGGCAAGCGAGCAGTACTTC. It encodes CAWSSGQGASEQYF.

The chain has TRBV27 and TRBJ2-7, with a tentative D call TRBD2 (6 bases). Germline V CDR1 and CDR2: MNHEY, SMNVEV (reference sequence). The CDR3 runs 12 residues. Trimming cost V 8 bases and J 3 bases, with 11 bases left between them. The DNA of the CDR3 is TGTGCCAGCGGCGGCGGGGTCTACGAGCAGTACTTC. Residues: CASGGGVYEQYF.

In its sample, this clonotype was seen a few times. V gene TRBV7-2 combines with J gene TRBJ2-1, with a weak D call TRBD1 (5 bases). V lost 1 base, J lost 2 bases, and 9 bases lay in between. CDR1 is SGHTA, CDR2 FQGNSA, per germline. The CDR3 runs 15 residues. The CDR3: CASSLVQAAYNEQFF. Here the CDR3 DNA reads TGTGCCAGCAGCTTAGTACAGGCTGCCTACAATGAGCAGTTCTTC.

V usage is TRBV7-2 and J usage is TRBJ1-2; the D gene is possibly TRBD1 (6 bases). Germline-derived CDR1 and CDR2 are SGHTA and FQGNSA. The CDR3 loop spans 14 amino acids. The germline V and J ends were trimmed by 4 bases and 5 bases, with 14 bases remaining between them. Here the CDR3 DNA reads TGTGCCAGCAGCTCTCACAGGGTTAATTATGGCTACACCTTC. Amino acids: CASSSHRVNYGYTF.

The CDR3 coding sequence is TGTGCCAGCACCACGGGGGGATACCAAGAGACCCAGTACTTC. As protein: CASTTGGYQETQYF. This chain links TRBV2 with TRBJ2-5, with 7 nucleotides matching TRBD2. The germline CDR1 and CDR2 sequences are SNHLY and FYNNEI. V lost 7 bases and J lost 0; bases outside the gene matches: 5. CDR3 length equals 14 residues. Based on the CDR3 plus reference TRBV2 and TRBJ2-5, the full variable domain is EPEVTQTPSHQVTQMGQEVILRCVPISNHLYFYWYRQILGQKVEFLVSFYNNEISEKSEIFDDQFSVERPDGSNFTLKIRSTKLEDSAMYFCASTTGGYQETQYFGPGTRLLVL.

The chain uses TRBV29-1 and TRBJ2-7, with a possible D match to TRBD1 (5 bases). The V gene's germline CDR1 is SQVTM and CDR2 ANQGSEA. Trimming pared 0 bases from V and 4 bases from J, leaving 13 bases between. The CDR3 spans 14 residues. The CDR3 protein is CSVEEGENGYEQYF. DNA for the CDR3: TGCAGCGTTGAAGAAGGGGAAAATGGATACGAGCAGTACTTC.

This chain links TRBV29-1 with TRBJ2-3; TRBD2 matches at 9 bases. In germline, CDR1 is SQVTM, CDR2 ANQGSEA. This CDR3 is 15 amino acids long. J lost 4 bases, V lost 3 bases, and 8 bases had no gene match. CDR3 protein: CSVDAPGLASDTQYF. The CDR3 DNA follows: TGCAGCGTTGATGCTCCGGGACTAGCCTCAGATACGCAGTATTTT.

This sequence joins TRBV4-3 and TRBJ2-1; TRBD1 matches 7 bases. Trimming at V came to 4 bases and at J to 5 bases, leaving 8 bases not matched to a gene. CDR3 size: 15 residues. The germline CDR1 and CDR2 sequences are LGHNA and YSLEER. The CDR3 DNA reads TGCGCCAGCAGCCCCAGGGGGTTAATGAACAATGAGCAGTTCTTC. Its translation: CASSPRGLMNNEQFF.

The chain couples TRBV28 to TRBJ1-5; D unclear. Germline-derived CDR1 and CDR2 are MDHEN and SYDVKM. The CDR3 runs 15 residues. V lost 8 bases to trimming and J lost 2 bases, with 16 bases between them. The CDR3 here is CASSYHGLRNQPQHF. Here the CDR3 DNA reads TGTGCCAGCTCATACCACGGGCTCCGCAATCAGCCCCAGCATTTT.

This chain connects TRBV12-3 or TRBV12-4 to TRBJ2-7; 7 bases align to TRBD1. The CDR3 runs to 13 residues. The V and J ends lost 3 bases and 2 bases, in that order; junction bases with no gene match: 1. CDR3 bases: TGTGCCAGCAGTTTTACAGGGGCCTACGAGCAGTACTTC. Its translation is CASSFTGAYEQYF.

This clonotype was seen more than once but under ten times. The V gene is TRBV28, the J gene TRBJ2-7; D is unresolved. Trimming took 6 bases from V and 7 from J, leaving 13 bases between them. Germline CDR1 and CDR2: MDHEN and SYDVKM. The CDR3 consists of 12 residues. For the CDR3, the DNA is TGTGCCAGCAGCCACGACCTGTTTGAGCAGTACTTC. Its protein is CASSHDLFEQYF. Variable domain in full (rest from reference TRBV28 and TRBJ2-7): DVKVTQSSRYLVKRTGEKVFLECVQDMDHENMFWYRQDPGLGLRLIYFSYDVKMKEKGDIPEGYSVSREKKERFSLILESASTNQTSMYLCASSHDLFEQYFGPGTRLTVT.

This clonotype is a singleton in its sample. DNA of the CDR3: TGTGCCTCCCGTGGGGGGGTGGGCACTGAAGCTTTCTTT. Translated: CASRGGVGTEAFF. The chain is built from TRBV9 and TRBJ1-1; a possible D gene is TRBD1 (5 bases). Deletions cut 10 bases from V and 4 bases from J, with 17 bases between. The CDR3 extends over 13 amino acids. Germline V gives CDR1 SGDLS, CDR2 YYNGEE.

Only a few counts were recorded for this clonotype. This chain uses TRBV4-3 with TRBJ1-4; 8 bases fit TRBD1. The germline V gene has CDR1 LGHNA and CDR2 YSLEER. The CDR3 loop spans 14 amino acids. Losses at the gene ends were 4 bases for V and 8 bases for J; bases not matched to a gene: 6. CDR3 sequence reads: CASSPGTGREKLFF. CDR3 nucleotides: TGCGCCAGCAGCCCCGGGACAGGAAGAGAAAAACTGTTTTTT.

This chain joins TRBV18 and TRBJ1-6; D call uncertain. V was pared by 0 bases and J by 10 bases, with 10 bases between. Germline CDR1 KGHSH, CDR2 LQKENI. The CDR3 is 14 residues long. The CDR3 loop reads CASSPPMDGSPLHF. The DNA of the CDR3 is TGTGCCAGCTCACCACCGATGGACGGATCACCCCTCCACTTT.

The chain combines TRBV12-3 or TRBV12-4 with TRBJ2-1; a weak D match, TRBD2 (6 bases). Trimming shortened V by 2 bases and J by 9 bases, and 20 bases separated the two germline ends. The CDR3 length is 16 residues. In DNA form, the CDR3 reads TGTGCCAGCAGTTTACCGCGACTAGGGTTCTCTGGTGAGCAGTTCTTC. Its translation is CASSLPRLGFSGEQFF.

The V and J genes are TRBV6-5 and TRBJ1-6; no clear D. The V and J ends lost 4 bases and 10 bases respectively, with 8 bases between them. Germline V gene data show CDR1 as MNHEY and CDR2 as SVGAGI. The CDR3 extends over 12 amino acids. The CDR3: CASSFTESPLHF. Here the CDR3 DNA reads TGTGCCAGCAGTTTCACCGAATCACCCCTCCACTTT.

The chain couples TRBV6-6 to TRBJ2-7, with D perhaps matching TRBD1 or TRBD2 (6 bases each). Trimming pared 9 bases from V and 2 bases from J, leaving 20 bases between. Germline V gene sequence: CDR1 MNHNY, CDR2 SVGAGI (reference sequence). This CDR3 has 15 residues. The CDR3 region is CASSLGGPRTYEQYF. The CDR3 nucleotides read TGTGCCAGTAGCTTAGGGGGGCCGAGAACCTACGAGCAGTACTTC.

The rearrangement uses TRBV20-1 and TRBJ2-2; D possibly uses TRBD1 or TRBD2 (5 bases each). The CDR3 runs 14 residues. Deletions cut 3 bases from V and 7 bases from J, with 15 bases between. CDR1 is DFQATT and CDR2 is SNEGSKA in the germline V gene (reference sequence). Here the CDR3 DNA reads TGCAGTGCTAGCAGGGTTTGGGAGAACGGGGAGCTGTTTTTT. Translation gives CSASRVWENGELFF.